This T cell receptor (beta chain) was observed in a study of cytomegalovirus exposure and HLA in healthy donors. The PCR contained 60 Vbeta and 13 Jbeta primers. Profiling relied on immunoSEQ multiplex PCR, and the TCRdb table lists in-frame clones only, not all of them. The data contain around 110,000 clones, about 69% of them singletons. V lost 3 bases to trimming and J lost 8 bases; unmatched junction nucleotides: 8. This CDR3 contains 15 residues. Germline lookup yields CDR1 SGHDT and CDR2 YYEEEE. Sequenced material: PBMCs. The clonotype originates from a woman under 30 in good health and CMV-seronegative. The rearrangement joins TRBV5-6 to TRBJ2-1, with 10 bases lining up with TRBD1. The CDR3 DNA reads as TGTGCCAGCAGCTCACCCGGACAGGGGGTCTATGAGCAGTTCTTC. This sequence encodes CASSSPGQGVYEQFF.